The T cell receptor (beta chain) described here comes from a study of blood T cells in healthy people across ages (dated by TCRdb to the mid-2010s). About the full investigation: In model experiments, roughly one uniquely barcoded TCR beta cDNA molecule per two T cells was captured by template switching. Age-related changes in TCR beta repertoire diversity were measured in the study by deep sequencing normalized with unique cDNA molecular identifiers. Donors were grouped into four age groups: young (average roughly 16 years), middle-aged (over 35), aged (around 62) and long-lived (less than 85). To avoid experimental bias, donors of different ages were randomly spread across the sequencing lanes. Two additional independent replicas of 1 million unique cDNA reads from the same blood draw were analyzed for two donors (one aged 18 to 29 and one aged 80 or older). On the study overall, not on this receptor specifically: Because donor CMV infection status was unknown, age-related changes in expanded clonotypes were potentially confounded. Estimates of total diversity based on one million sequenced T cells were regarded as lower bounds and as underestimates. The percentage of naive T cells measured by flow cytometry correlated strongly with observed TCR beta diversity. Compared with the aged group, more naive CD4+ T cells, fewer expanded clones and increased TCR diversity were shown by the long-lived group, suggesting age selection. Observed TCR beta diversity per million T cells fell roughly linearly with age, and a significant reduction was already apparent by age around 44. Because profiling used bulk unsorted PBMCs, naive and antigen-experienced compartments could not be compared conclusively.

The CDR1 and CDR2 encoded by the germline V gene are KGHDR and SFDVKD. The CDR3 numbers 15 residues from cysteine through phenylalanine. Only the CDR3 region is kept as DNA, spanning 45 bases read in frame from base 1. Deletion took 4 bases off V and 2 bases off J, with a span of 13 bases between the germline ends. This clonotype was seen a handful of times. This receptor's antigen is unknown. The sample holds no much larger clone one base away, and base qualities are not on file. Preparation of the library involved 5' RACE. The instrument was an Illumina HiSeq 2500. A second PCR of about 6 to 11 cycles was run with a J-beta primer mix and a sample-barcoded 5' primer. A template-switch 5' adaptor carrying 12 random nucleotides introduced a unique molecular identifier onto each TCR beta cDNA molecule. Each sample yielded at least 2.5 million CDR3-containing paired-end reads. First-strand cDNA synthesis was performed from all RNA using the Mint cDNA synthesis kit, with priming by a TRBC-specific oligonucleotide. Following uracil-DNA glycosylase treatment, a first 18-cycle PCR with universal primers M1SS and BC2_uni_R was performed on all cDNA. As for the original processing: For normalization, 1 million high-quality reads, each with a distinct molecular identifier, were randomly selected from each sample. Reads with shared molecular identifiers were discarded instead of being binned into consensus sequences. MiTCR, run with a Q25 quality threshold and the strictest error-elimination algorithm, handled CDR3 identification, clonotype clustering and error correction. A nonparametric unseen species model using Euler transformation provided a lower-bound estimate of total TCR beta diversity. TCRdb cleaned the public reads at Q25 with fastp, built clones with MiXCR and kept in-frame beta chains. Identical CDR3 proteins give one entry, which carries the most common genes and DNA. The V and J calls were determined by TCRdb, not by the authors. The sample profile shows approximately 900,000 distinct CDR3 sequences; about 48% of them were found once. Jointly, the top ten make up around an eighth of the sample.

Donors were 39 systemically healthy Caucasian individuals from Russia aged about 6 to 100 years. Approximately 10 milliliters of peripheral blood were collected from each donor into EDTA-treated Vacutainer tubes. Ficoll-Paque density-gradient centrifugation was used to isolate PBMCs, with at least 6 million obtained per sample. Trizol reagent was used to extract total RNA from the PBMCs, yielding at least 6 micrograms per sample. For every donor, flow cytometry on a PBMC aliquot measured the percentage of naive CD45RAhigh/CD27high T cells. Recombination linked TRBV24-1 to TRBJ2-5; the D gene remains uncertain. Sequencing used blood. The source of this sequence is a man aged 30-40 years in good health. The CDR3 protein is CATSDPRAAQETQYF. DNA sequence: TGTGCCACCAGTGACCCTCGGGCAGCTCAAGAGACCCAGTACTTC.